This T cell receptor beta chain was sequenced during a study of TIL therapy for anti-PD-1-resistant metastatic lung cancer. General study findings and limits: The cohort had more treatment-naive, never-smoker and oncogene-addicted patients than typical.

The germline V gene encodes CDR1 SGDLS and CDR2 YYNGEE. CDR3 length equals 15 residues. V lost 2 bases to trimming and J lost 1 base; unmatched junction nucleotides: 4. Worth noting for this clone: Its antigen remains unidentified.

The time point denotes: pre-treatment sample, taken before nivolumab and TIL therapy. This was the immunoSEQ v3 assay. The method was immunoSEQ multiplex PCR; TCRdb's version includes in-frame clones alone and lacks a portion of them. This table has tens of thousands of clones, about two thirds appearing once. Sequencing used blood, obtained at baseline. The TCR comes from a person aged 30 to 80 with non-small cell lung cancer. The V gene is TRBV9, the J gene TRBJ2-3; 7 bases map to TRBD1. The CDR3 sequence: CASSVEGARTDTQYF. In DNA, the CDR3 is TGTGCCAGCAGCGTCGAGGGGGCCCGCACAGATACGCAGTATTTT.